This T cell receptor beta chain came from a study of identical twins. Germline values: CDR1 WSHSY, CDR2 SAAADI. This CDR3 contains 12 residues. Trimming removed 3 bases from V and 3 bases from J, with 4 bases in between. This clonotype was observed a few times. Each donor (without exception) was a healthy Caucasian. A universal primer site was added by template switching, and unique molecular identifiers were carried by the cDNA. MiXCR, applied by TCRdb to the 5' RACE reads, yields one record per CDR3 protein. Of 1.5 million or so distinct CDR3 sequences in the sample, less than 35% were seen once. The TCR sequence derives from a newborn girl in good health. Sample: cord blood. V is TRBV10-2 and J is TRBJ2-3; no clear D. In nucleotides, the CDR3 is TGCGCCAGCAGTGATAAGACAGATACGCAGTATTTT. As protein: CASSDKTDTQYF.